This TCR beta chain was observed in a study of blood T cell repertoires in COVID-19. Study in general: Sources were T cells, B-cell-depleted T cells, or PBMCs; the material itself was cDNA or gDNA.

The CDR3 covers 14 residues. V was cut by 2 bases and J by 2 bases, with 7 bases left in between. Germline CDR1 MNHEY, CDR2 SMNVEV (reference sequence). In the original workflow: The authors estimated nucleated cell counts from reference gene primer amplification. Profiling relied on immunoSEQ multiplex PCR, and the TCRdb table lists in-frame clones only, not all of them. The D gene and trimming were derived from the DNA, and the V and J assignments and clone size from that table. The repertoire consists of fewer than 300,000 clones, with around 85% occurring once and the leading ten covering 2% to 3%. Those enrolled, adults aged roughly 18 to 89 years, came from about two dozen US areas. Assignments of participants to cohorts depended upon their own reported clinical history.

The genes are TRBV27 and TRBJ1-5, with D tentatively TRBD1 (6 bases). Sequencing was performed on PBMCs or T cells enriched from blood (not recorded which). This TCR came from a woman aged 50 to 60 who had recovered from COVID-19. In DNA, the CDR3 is TGTGCCAGCAGTTTAGGGGGCGGCAATCAGCCCCAGCATTTT. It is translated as CASSLGGGNQPQHF.